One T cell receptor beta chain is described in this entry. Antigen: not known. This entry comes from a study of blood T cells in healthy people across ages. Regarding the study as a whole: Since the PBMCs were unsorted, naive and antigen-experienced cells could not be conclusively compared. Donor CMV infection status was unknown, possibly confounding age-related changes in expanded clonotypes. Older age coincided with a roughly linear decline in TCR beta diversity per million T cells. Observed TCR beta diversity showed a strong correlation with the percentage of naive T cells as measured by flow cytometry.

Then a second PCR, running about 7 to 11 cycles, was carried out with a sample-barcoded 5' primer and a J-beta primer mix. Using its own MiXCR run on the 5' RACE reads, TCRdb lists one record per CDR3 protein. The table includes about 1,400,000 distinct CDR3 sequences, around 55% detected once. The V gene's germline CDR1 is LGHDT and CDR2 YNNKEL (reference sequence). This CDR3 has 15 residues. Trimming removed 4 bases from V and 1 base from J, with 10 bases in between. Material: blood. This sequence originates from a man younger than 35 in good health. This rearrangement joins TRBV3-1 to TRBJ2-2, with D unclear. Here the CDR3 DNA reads TGTGCCAGCAGCCCAGTAGGTGGGAACACCGGGGAGCTGTTTTTT. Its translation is CASSPVGGNTGELFF.